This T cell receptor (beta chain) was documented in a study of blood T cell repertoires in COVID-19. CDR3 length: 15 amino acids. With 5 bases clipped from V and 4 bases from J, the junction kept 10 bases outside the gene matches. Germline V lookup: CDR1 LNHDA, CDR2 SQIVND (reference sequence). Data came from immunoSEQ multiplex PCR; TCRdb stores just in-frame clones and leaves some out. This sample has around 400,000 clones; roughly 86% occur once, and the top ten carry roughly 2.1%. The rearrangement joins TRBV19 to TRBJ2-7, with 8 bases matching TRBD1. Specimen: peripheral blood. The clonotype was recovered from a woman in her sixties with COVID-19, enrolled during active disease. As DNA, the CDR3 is TGTGCCAGTAGTCACGACCCAGGGGGCGTTTACGAGCAGTACTTC. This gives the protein CASSHDPGGVYEQYF.